Following are 32 T cell receptor beta chains from one sample sequenced in a study of human T cells and chemical hapten exposure. As for time point: patch test 1, 2 weeks after DPC sensitization. As for treatment: therapeutic diphenylcyclopropenone sensitization with weekly scalp DPC. MiXCR, applied by TCRdb to the RACE reads, yields one record per CDR3 protein. The sample has around 380,000 distinct CDR3 sequences; roughly 4.8% are singletons. The input for sequencing was whole blood, taken in connection with sensitization to the hapten diphenylcyclopropenone (DPC). The receptors stem from a woman in her forties or fifties with alopecia areata. Some clones in this sample may be carry-over from other donors' samples.

This clonotype appeared a few times. V usage is TRBV5-1 and J usage is TRBJ2-7; the D is unclear. Trimming took off 4 bases at V and 9 bases at J, with 26 bases between the two ends. In germline, CDR1 is SGHRS, CDR2 YFSETQ. CDR3 size: 16 residues. CDR3 region: CASSVGIGSTRRGQYF. The CDR3 DNA follows: TGCGCCAGCAGCGTGGGCATCGGCTCCACCCGGAGAGGGCAGTACTTC.

In this sample, this clonotype turned up a few times. The rearrangement joins TRBV5-4 to TRBJ2-5; D possibly matches TRBD1 or TRBD2 (5 bases each). CDR1 is SGHNT, CDR2 YYREEE, per germline (reference sequence). CDR3 length equals 14 residues. V lost 4 bases, J lost 2 bases, and 12 bases lay in between. CDR3 coding DNA: TGTGCCAGCAGCACCGGGGCGGTTCAAGAGACCCAGTACTTC. It is translated as CASSTGAVQETQYF.

This clonotype was counted at least ten times. This chain uses TRBV20-1 with TRBJ2-3; no reliable D call. The CDR3 length is 11 residues. V was pared by 2 bases and J by 4 bases, with 4 bases between. Germline V gene data show CDR1 as DFQATT and CDR2 as SNEGSKA (reference sequence). The CDR3 region has the DNA TGCAGTGCTAGATACGCAGATACGCAGTATTTT. Translation gives CSARYADTQYF.

This clonotype has ten or more counts. The J gene is TRBJ2-3, the V gene TRBV4-3; D perhaps matches TRBD2 (7 bases). The CDR3 runs 17 residues. V lost 0 bases to trimming and J lost 1 base, with 14 bases between them. Per the germline V gene, CDR1 is LGHNA and CDR2 is YSLEER. This CDR3 is CASSQEWGGGGTDTQYF. CDR3 coding DNA: TGCGCCAGCAGCCAAGAGTGGGGGGGCGGAGGCACAGATACGCAGTATTTT.

This clonotype was detected many times. One end of the junction is discordant with germline, which a read error may explain. The chain has TRBV18 and TRBJ1-2; D is unresolved. The CDR3 consists of 13 residues. CDR1 is KGHSH, CDR2 LQKENI, per germline. CDR3: CASSPYAKEGWNF. CDR3 sequence (DNA): TGTGCCAGCTCACCTTACGCCAAGGAAGGGTGGAACTTC.

The V call is TRBV2, the J call TRBJ2-1; no reliable D call. The CDR3 is 15 residues long. The V and J ends lost 1 base and 2 bases respectively, with 9 bases between them. Germline-derived CDR1 and CDR2 are SNHLY and FYNNEI. CDR3 bases: TGTGCCAGCAGTGAAGGGGGAACACCCTACAATGAGCAGTTCTTC. As protein: CASSEGGTPYNEQFF.

This clonotype was detected ten times or more. This chain connects TRBV2 to TRBJ2-1; 10 bases are shared with TRBD2. The CDR3 is 14 residues long. In germline, CDR1 is SNHLY, CDR2 FYNNEI. The J segment lost 10 bases and the V segment lost 2 bases, leaving 5 bases of the junction unmatched. As DNA, the CDR3 is TGTGCCAGCAGTGAAAGCGGGGGGGCAGGGGAGCAGTTCTTC. It is translated as CASSESGGAGEQFF.

The chain employs TRBV28 and TRBJ2-3, with 10 bases aligning to TRBD1. J was trimmed by 2 bases and V by 3 bases; bases with no gene match: 5. Germline CDR1 and CDR2: MDHEN and SYDVKM. This CDR3 is built from 16 residues. This chain's CDR3 is CASSLAGQGTTDTQYF. CDR3 in DNA: TGTGCCAGCAGTTTGGCGGGACAGGGGACCACAGATACGCAGTATTTT.

The genes are TRBV4-1 and TRBJ2-7, with a possible D match to TRBD1 (5 bases). The CDR3 consists of 15 residues. Germline CDR1 and CDR2: MGHRA and YSYEKL. V shed 4 bases and J shed 6 bases, with 19 bases lying between them. CDR3 DNA: TGCGCCAGCAGCCCCTACTGGGGCTATGCGGCCGAGCAGTACTTC. Translating gives CASSPYWGYAAEQYF.

The chain uses TRBV12-3 or TRBV12-4 and TRBJ1-2; no definite D call. CDR3 length: 11 residues. The V gene lost 3 bases and the J gene lost 6 bases, with 5 bases spanning the gap. CDR3 DNA: TGTGCCAGCAGTTTGGCAGATGGCTACACCTTC. This encodes CASSLADGYTF.

This clonotype was recorded many times. The V gene is TRBV2, the J gene TRBJ1-1, with D perhaps matching TRBD1 (6 bases). The CDR3 is made up of 15 amino acids. With 7 bases removed from V and 3 bases from J, the gap between germline ends came to 18 bases. CDR1 and CDR2 from the germline V gene are SNHLY and FYNNEI. Written as DNA, the CDR3 is TGTGCCAGCACCCGCACCACGACAGGCCACACTGAAGCTTTCTTT. Amino acids: CASTRTTTGHTEAFF. Based on the CDR3 plus reference TRBV2 and TRBJ1-1, the full variable domain is EPEVTQTPSHQVTQMGQEVILRCVPISNHLYFYWYRQILGQKVEFLVSFYNNEISEKSEIFDDQFSVERPDGSNFTLKIRSTKLEDSAMYFCASTRTTTGHTEAFFGQGTRLTVV.

This clonotype appeared many times. The chain uses TRBV4-1 and TRBJ2-6; tentative D call: TRBD1 (5 bases). Germline values: CDR1 MGHRA, CDR2 YSYEKL. Trimming took 3 bases from V and 0 from J, leaving 18 bases between them. There are 19 residues in the CDR3. Here the CDR3 reads CASSHPRIRGPSGANVLTF. The CDR3 DNA reads as TGCGCCAGCAGCCATCCGAGGATAAGGGGTCCCTCTGGGGCCAACGTCCTGACTTTC.

The sample holds many counts of this clonotype. The gene calls are TRBV5-1 and TRBJ1-1; weak D call: TRBD1 (5 bases). This CDR3 has 16 residues. Deletions cut 0 bases from V and 0 bases from J, with 12 bases between. Germline V gene data show CDR1 as SGHRS and CDR2 as YFSETQ. CDR3 nucleotides: TGCGCCAGCAGCTTGGCCCCCAGGGCCATGAACACTGAAGCTTTCTTT. Its translation: CASSLAPRAMNTEAFF.

This clonotype was observed at least ten times. This chain connects TRBV6-6 to TRBJ2-7; D may be TRBD2 (6 bases). Germline CDR1 is MNHNY and CDR2 is SVGAGI (reference sequence). Trimming took 8 bases from V and 3 from J, leaving 14 bases between them. There are 13 residues in the CDR3. DNA of the CDR3: TGTGCCAGCGCCCGGGACTTAAACTACGAGCAGTACTTC. Residues: CASARDLNYEQYF.

This clonotype showed up many times. The rearrangement links TRBV20-1 to TRBJ1-4, with a tentative D call TRBD1 (5 bases). The CDR3 extends over 11 amino acids. Germline V gives CDR1 DFQATT, CDR2 SNEGSKA (reference sequence). V lost 5 bases to trimming and J lost 11 bases, with 12 bases between them. CDR3 DNA sequence: TGCAGTGCTCCCGTCGAGGGGAAACTGTTTTTT. This gives the protein CSAPVEGKLFF.

At least ten counts were recorded for this clonotype. V usage is TRBV7-3 and J usage is TRBJ2-1; D gene ambiguous. Germline assignment: CDR1 SGHTA and CDR2 FQGTGA. CDR3 length: 17 amino acids. Trimming cost V 5 bases and J 5 bases, with 22 bases left between them. The CDR3 reads CASSPNPPGLHHNEQFF. The DNA for the CDR3 is TGTGCCAGCAGCCCAAACCCGCCCGGTCTCCACCACAATGAGCAGTTCTTC.

This clonotype came up many times. V usage is TRBV12-3 or TRBV12-4 and J usage is TRBJ2-3, with 10 bases aligning to TRBD1. The CDR3 runs 17 residues. The trim removed 4 bases at V and 4 bases at J, leaving 11 bases unmatched. CDR3: CASSWGDRGGVADTQYF. CDR3 bases: TGTGCCAGCAGTTGGGGGGACAGGGGAGGCGTCGCAGATACGCAGTATTTT.

This chain uses TRBV14 with TRBJ2-1; 9 bases are shared with TRBD1. With 3 bases clipped from V and 5 bases from J, the junction kept 14 bases outside the gene matches. The CDR3 runs to 18 residues. Per the germline V gene, CDR1 is SGHDN and CDR2 is FVKESK. CDR3 sequence: CASSHYRGPGSRNNEQFF. The CDR3 DNA is TGTGCCAGCAGCCATTACAGGGGGCCCGGGTCTCGCAACAATGAGCAGTTCTTC.

This chain links TRBV30 with TRBJ1-3; 7 bases map to TRBD1. The length of the CDR3 is 16 residues. Unmatched junction bases numbered 9, after V lost 2 bases and J lost 2 bases. Germline CDR1 is GTSNPN and CDR2 is SVGIG (reference sequence). Written as DNA, the CDR3 is TGTGCCTGGAGTCCACGACAGGGATCGACTGGAAACACCATATATTTT. Residues: CAWSPRQGSTGNTIYF.

The chain employs TRBV2 and TRBJ2-7; 7 bases map to TRBD2. The germline CDR1 and CDR2 sequences are SNHLY and FYNNEI. With 4 bases clipped from V and 3 bases from J, the junction kept 6 bases outside the gene matches. This CDR3 contains 14 residues. CDR3 amino acids: CASSVGTTHYEQYF. The CDR3, as DNA: TGTGCCAGCAGTGTGGGGACTACACACTACGAGCAGTACTTC.

This clonotype was seen a few times. V and J are TRBV3-1 and TRBJ2-4; D not certain. This CDR3 is built from 15 residues. The germline V gene has CDR1 LGHDT and CDR2 YNNKEL (reference sequence). Trimming removed 2 bases at V and 0 bases at J, with 8 bases between. CDR3 DNA sequence: TGTGCCAGCAGCCAAACGCATCTAGCCAAAAACATTCAGTACTTC. It codes for CASSQTHLAKNIQYF.

This clonotype was seen at least ten times. The rearrangement joins TRBV4-3 to TRBJ1-5; D call uncertain. CDR3 length equals 15 residues. The V gene's germline CDR1 is LGHNA and CDR2 YSLEER. V was shortened by 0 bases and J by 2 bases, with 8 bases between the two germline ends. This chain's CDR3 is CASSQEEGRNQPQHF. In nucleotides, the CDR3 is TGCGCCAGCAGCCAAGAAGAGGGCCGCAATCAGCCCCAGCATTTT.

In its sample, this clonotype was seen many times. The genes are TRBV11-2 and TRBJ2-7, with unresolved D. The CDR3 sequence is 14 residues long. The germline V and J ends were trimmed by 5 bases and 3 bases, with 14 bases remaining between them. CDR1 is SGHAT and CDR2 is FQNNGV in the germline V gene. CDR3 residues: CASSGRQPSYEQYF. For the CDR3, the DNA is TGTGCCAGCAGCGGTCGACAACCCAGCTACGAGCAGTACTTC.

This clonotype occurred many times. Here the CDR3 reads CSVKAPAHYNSPLHF. In nucleotides, the CDR3 is TGCAGTGTTAAGGCTCCTGCGCACTATAATTCACCCCTCCACTTT. V is TRBV20-1 and J is TRBJ1-6; no clear D. V was shortened by 7 bases and J by 3 bases, with 16 bases between the two germline ends. The CDR3 length is 15 residues. The germline V gene has CDR1 DFQATT and CDR2 SNEGSKA (reference sequence).

Many counts were recorded for this clonotype. CDR3 nucleotides: TGCAGCGTTGACGACAGGGGAGGGAATGAGCAGTTCTTC. This encodes CSVDDRGGNEQFF. The rearrangement uses TRBV29-1 and TRBJ2-1, with D tentatively TRBD1 (8 bases). Per the germline V gene, CDR1 is SQVTM and CDR2 is ANQGSEA. The V gene lost 3 bases and the J gene lost 7 bases, with 13 bases spanning the gap. There are 13 residues in the CDR3.

This clonotype was counted many times. CDR3 sequence (DNA): TGCGCCAGCGGGGACAGAGCCTACGAGCAGTACTTC. Protein: CASGDRAYEQYF. This chain uses TRBV5-1 with TRBJ2-7, with 7 bases matching TRBD1. The trim removed 7 bases at V and 2 bases at J, leaving 3 bases unmatched. Germline V gene lookup returns CDR1 SGHRS and CDR2 YFSETQ. The CDR3 contains 12 residues.

The table lists this clonotype with many counts. The V and J genes are TRBV5-1 and TRBJ2-1; D possibly corresponds to TRBD2 (5 bases). Trimming took 4 bases from V and 0 from J, leaving 14 bases between them. The CDR3 has 16 amino acids. Germline V gene lookup returns CDR1 SGHRS and CDR2 YFSETQ. The CDR3 bases are TGCGCCAGCAGCCCCCAAGAGGGTAGCTCCTACAATGAGCAGTTCTTC. Protein product: CASSPQEGSSYNEQFF.

This chain links TRBV18 with TRBJ1-4; the D is unclear. Between the trimmed V and J ends, which lost 2 bases and 5 bases, there was a span of 15 bases. The CDR3 is made up of 16 amino acids. Looked up from germline, CDR1 is KGHSH and CDR2 is LQKENI. CDR3 DNA: TGTGCCAGCTCACCAACCCGAGGACTGAGGAATGAAAAACTGTTTTTT. It yields the protein CASSPTRGLRNEKLFF.

This clonotype has a count of ten or more. CDR3 amino acids: CASSLARAGDREQYF. The DNA of the CDR3 is TGTGCCAGCAGCTTAGCGCGGGCGGGGGATCGGGAGCAGTACTTC. The chain uses TRBV7-2 and TRBJ2-7; the match to TRBD2 covers 7 bases. CDR1 and CDR2 from the germline V gene are SGHTA and FQGNSA. J was trimmed by 7 bases and V by 0 bases; bases with no gene match: 9. This CDR3 is built from 15 residues.

This clonotype has at least ten counts. This sequence joins TRBV27 and TRBJ1-6; D is undetermined. CDR3 length equals 16 residues. V was shortened by 6 bases and J by 0 bases, with 12 bases between the two germline ends. Germline V gives CDR1 MNHEY, CDR2 SMNVEV (reference sequence). CDR3 DNA sequence: TGTGCCAGCAGGGACCCGATTAGCTCCTATAATTCACCCCTCCACTTT. This encodes CASRDPISSYNSPLHF.

This clonotype came up many times. The V gene is TRBV6-5, the J gene TRBJ1-2; 8 bases agree with TRBD1. This CDR3 region has 14 residues. Germline CDR1 MNHEY, CDR2 SVGAGI. Trimming cost V 2 bases and J 8 bases; bases outside gene matches: 7. The CDR3 DNA sequence: TGTGCCAGCAGTTACGGACAGGGAGCGATCGGCTACACCTTC. Its protein product is CASSYGQGAIGYTF.

In its sample, this clonotype was seen a few times. The rearrangement links TRBV6-1 to TRBJ1-4; D gene uncertain. The CDR3 is 15 amino acids. The V gene lost 0 bases and the J gene lost 1 base, with 6 bases spanning the gap. The germline V gene has CDR1 MNHNS and CDR2 SASEGT. Here the CDR3 reads CASSEAAGTNEKLFF. CDR3 DNA sequence: TGTGCCAGCAGTGAAGCGGCAGGAACTAATGAAAAACTGTTTTTT.